This TCR beta chain comes out of a study of siplizumab effects on memory and regulatory T cells (dated by TCRdb to about 2019). For the wider study: The effect of the anti-CD2 antibody siplizumab on alloreactive T-cell subsets was examined in allogeneic mixed lymphocyte reactions constructed from human PBMCs.

The paper as a whole reports these results and caveats: The suppressive function of proliferating Tregs from siplizumab cultures was not functionally confirmed. Greater diversity appeared to be present in unstimulated naive T cells than in memory T cells, and a substantial contribution to the alloresponse seemed to be made by naive cells. The cumulative frequency of alloreactive sequences that could be traced back to unstimulated CD4+ memory T cells was significantly reduced by siplizumab. Because sequences below about 10^-5 frequency were poorly captured, only a minor fraction of alloreactive clones could be mapped to unstimulated subsets. Among mappable alloreactive CD4+ clones, an average Treg-derived fraction of roughly 69% was observed with siplizumab, compared with about 25% in control reactions. About 75-97% of proliferating CD4+ or CD8+ clones could not be given a naive or memory phenotype.

Library preparation used the immunoSEQ multiplex PCR assay. Roughly 10^5 TCR templates per sample were assayed on the deep sequencing platform. Genomic DNA extracted from sorted T cells was used for TCRbeta CDR3 sequencing. On the study's bioinformatics: The R programming language was used for clonal analysis of TCRbeta CDR3 data. Alloreactive CD4+ and CD8+ clones were identified by comparing unstimulated samples to CFSE-low samples taken after the reaction. Regulatory or non-regulatory origin of alloreactive CD4+ clones was assigned by matching sequences to the sorted unstimulated Treg and non-Treg repertoires. In TCRdb, the immuneACCESS table is reduced to in-frame sequences with V and J assigned. These tables do not hold every clone; where another copy was compared, an unresolved V gene accounts for under half, and the others remain unexplained. V and J calls and clone size follow that table, whereas D and trimming were derived from the DNA. Present in this sample are about 72,000 clones, more than 80% of which were seen just once. Approximately 30% of the sample comes from the top ten.

Sorted unstimulated T cells and proliferating T cells recovered from mixed lymphocyte reactions underwent TCRbeta CDR3 sequencing. Fresh whole blood from ten HLA-typed healthy donors served as the source for isolating PBMCs. CDR1 and CDR2, looked up from the germline V gene (reference sequence), are SGHNT and YYREEE. After removal of 0 bases from V and 2 bases from J, the junction retains 2 bases not matched to a gene. From its cysteine to its phenylalanine, the CDR3 spans 14 amino acids. Left in the record is the CDR3 DNA by itself, 42 bases read in frame from the first base. Details on this clone: The antigen it binds to is not known. Base qualities are not at hand, and no much larger clone is one base apart.

This sequence uses TRBV5-4 and TRBJ2-7, with TRBD1 matching 7 junction bases. This clonotype was obtained from a human donor in good health. Sequencing was performed on CD8+ T cells sorted from blood. This receptor has the CDR3 CASSLEGQTYEQYF. The DNA sequence follows: TGTGCCAGCAGCTTGGAGGGACAGACCTACGAGCAGTACTTC.